This T cell receptor (beta chain) appears in the sequencing data of a study of Tregs in tolerant kidney transplant recipients. TCRdb's table, derived via immunoSEQ multiplex PCR, lists solely in-frame clones and lacks some. The sample lists roughly 50,000 clones, roughly 90% seen once, with around 16% in the top ten. The nonmyeloablative bone marrow transplants came from related graft donors, with transient mixed chimerism. Unstimulated Tregs (CD4+CD25+CD127-) and CD4+CD25- non-Tregs were sorted from PBMCs. The clonotype originates from a human patient who received a combined kidney and bone marrow transplant. Among the T cells, some may be from the graft donor. The material sequenced was CD8+ T cells from blood (PBMCs), taken 12 months after the transplant.

The DNA of the CDR3 is TGTGCCAGCAGCTCGACAGAGCAGTACTTC. Encoded protein: CASSSTEQYF. This chain joins TRBV6-1 and TRBJ2-5, with D possibly being TRBD1 (5 bases). The CDR3 is made up of 10 amino acids. In germline, CDR1 is MNHNS, CDR2 SASEGT. V was cut by 6 bases and J by 11 bases, with 10 bases left in between.